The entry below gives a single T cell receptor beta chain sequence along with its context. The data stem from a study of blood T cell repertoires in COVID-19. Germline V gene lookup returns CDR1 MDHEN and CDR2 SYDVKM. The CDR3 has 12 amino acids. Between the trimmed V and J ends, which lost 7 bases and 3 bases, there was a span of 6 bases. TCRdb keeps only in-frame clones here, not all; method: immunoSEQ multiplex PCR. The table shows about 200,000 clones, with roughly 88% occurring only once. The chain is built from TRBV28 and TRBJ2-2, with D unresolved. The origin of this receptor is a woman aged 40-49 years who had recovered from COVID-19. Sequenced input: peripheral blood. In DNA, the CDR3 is TGTGCCAGCACCCCGTACACCGGGGAGCTGTTTTTT. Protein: CASTPYTGELFF.